The TCR beta chain under discussion was sequenced for a study of CD8 T cells in ankylosing spondylitis (dated by TCRdb to between 2016 and 2019). Broadly, across the study: The study set out to find disease-linked TCR variants by profiling T cell receptor beta repertoires in ankylosing spondylitis patients and healthy donors. Peripheral blood was sampled, and synovial fluid was also collected from ankylosing spondylitis patients. The full study cohort comprised roughly 24 ankylosing spondylitis patients and about 110 healthy donors.

About this clonotype itself: Its antigen is unknown. There are no base qualities to consult, and no much larger clone falls within one base.

The reads were generated on an Illumina HiSeq 2500. Quantitative 5'-RACE with molecular barcodes was used to prepare TCR beta libraries. Per the authors' processing: Disease-linked TCR variants were identified with a new computational method built on a probabilistic model of VDJ rearrangement. In TCRdb, the public reads were trimmed at Q25 with fastp and aligned with MiXCR, with productive beta chains retained. Identical CDR3 proteins give one entry, which carries the most common genes and DNA. V and J calls and clone size were set by TCRdb, not the authors. A total of about 240,000 distinct CDR3 sequences appear in this sample, roughly a tenth of them only once. In total, the top ten clones hold 2.6% of the sample. The paper's findings and limits, for the study overall: Blood from ankylosing spondylitis patients appeared to be characterized by a TCR beta motif made up of fewer than ten highly homologous amino acid variants. Some of the motif variants had been reported before in the synovial fluid and blood of reactive arthritis patients, a finding that suggests common disease-initiation mechanisms. The disease-linked clones had a CD8+ phenotype and were found at relatively low frequencies in peripheral blood. According to the report, matched synovial fluid samples from ankylosing spondylitis patients were significantly enriched for the disease-linked clones.

The germline V and J ends show losses of 4 bases and 0 bases respectively, and no gene match explains 6 bases of the junction. There are 15 amino acids in the CDR3, from cysteine to phenylalanine inclusive. Kept here is only the CDR3 DNA, which spans 45 bases and is read in frame from base 1. CDR1 LGHDT and CDR2 YNNKEL are derived from the germline V gene (reference sequence). The receptor's source is a male donor with ankylosing spondylitis or in good health (not recorded which). Input material: blood, either unsorted or a sorted T cell fraction (not recorded which). The chain is assembled from TRBV3-1 and TRBJ2-7; 7 bases in the junction line up with TRBD2. Read as DNA, the sequence is TGTGCCAGCAGCCTTGCCGGGACTACCTCCTACGAGCAGTACTTC. It codes for CASSLAGTTSYEQYF.